These 22 T cell receptor beta chains share one sample of origin, sequenced in a study of cytomegalovirus exposure and HLA in healthy donors. PCR amplification relied on 60 Vbeta primers (plus 13 Jbeta primers). TCRdb's copy holds only in-frame clones and misses some; the assay was immunoSEQ multiplex PCR. The sample lists 150,000 to 200,000 clones; 80% to 85% were seen once. Material: PBMCs. Every receptor here comes from a man aged 50 to 59 in good health and CMV-seronegative.

J is TRBJ2-3 and V is TRBV11-3; 9 nucleotides align to TRBD1. The CDR3 totals 15 residues. Germline V gene lookup returns CDR1 SGHNT and CDR2 YENEEA. Germline trimming cut 5 bases from V and 3 bases from J; bases unmatched to any gene: 6. This chain's CDR3 is CASSPQGTGTDTQYF. The CDR3 DNA reads TGTGCCAGCAGCCCTCAAGGGACAGGGACAGATACGCAGTATTTT.

CDR3 nucleotides: TGTGCCAGCAGCTTAGACGCGGGTGAGCAGTACTTC. Translated: CASSLDAGEQYF. The chain has TRBV9 and TRBJ2-7; possibly TRBD2 for D (5 bases). The CDR3 runs to 12 residues. The V gene lost 4 bases and the J gene lost 7 bases, with 12 bases spanning the gap. Germline V gives CDR1 SGDLS, CDR2 YYNGEE.

A single count supports this clone. J is TRBJ2-5 and V is TRBV6-5; TRBD1 aligns across 8 bases. Germline CDR1 is MNHEY and CDR2 is SVGAGI. Trimming at V came to 5 bases and at J to 2 bases, leaving 4 bases not matched to a gene. The CDR3 sequence is 14 residues long. The CDR3 DNA reads as TGTGCCAGCAGTCCCGACAGGGGTCAAGAGACCCAGTACTTC. It specifies CASSPDRGQETQYF.

This clone has only a few counts. J is TRBJ2-1 and V is TRBV7-9, with D possibly being TRBD2 (5 bases). The germline V and J ends were trimmed by 1 base and 3 bases, with 10 bases remaining between them. CDR1 SEHNR and CDR2 FQNEAQ come from the germline V gene (reference sequence). The CDR3 totals 15 residues. The CDR3 loop reads CASSLEGAVYNEQFF. The CDR3 bases are TGTGCCAGCAGCTTAGAGGGAGCCGTCTACAATGAGCAGTTCTTC.

This clone has a handful of counts. At one end, the junction sequence differs from germline, possibly due to a read error. The V call is TRBV7-7, the J call TRBJ2-5; no clear D gene. Germline V gene sequence: CDR1 SSHAT, CDR2 FNYEAQ (reference sequence). There are 13 residues in the CDR3. In nucleotides, the CDR3 is TGTGCTAGCAGCTCAATCCCCCAAGAGACCCAGTACTTC. This gives the protein CASSSIPQETQYF.

The chain joins TRBV7-9 to TRBJ2-1; tentative D call: TRBD1 (6 bases). V was shortened by 5 bases and J by 8 bases, with 16 bases between the two germline ends. CDR1 is SEHNR and CDR2 is FQNEAQ in the germline V gene (reference sequence). The CDR3 contains 14 residues. The CDR3 is CASSKPGVGDEQFF. The DNA of the CDR3 is TGTGCCAGCAGCAAACCAGGGGTAGGCGATGAGCAGTTCTTC.

This chain joins TRBV11-2 and TRBJ2-1, with D perhaps TRBD2 (5 bases). CDR1 and CDR2 from the germline V gene are SGHAT and FQNNGV. The V end was cut by 3 bases, the J end by 0 bases, with 12 bases between. This CDR3 spans 16 amino acids. The DNA of the CDR3 is TGTGCCAGCAGCTTCTATGTTGGGAGCTCCTACAATGAGCAGTTCTTC. Its translation is CASSFYVGSSYNEQFF. Complete variable domain (other parts from reference TRBV11-2 and TRBJ2-1): EAGVAQSPRYKIIEKRQSVAFWCNPISGHATLYWYQQILGQGPKLLIQFQNNGVVDDSQLPKDRFSAERLKGVDSTLKIQPAKLEDSAVYLCASSFYVGSSYNEQFFGPGTRLTVL.

The chain combines TRBV6-5 with TRBJ2-4; D unclear. The length of the CDR3 is 15 residues. Deletions cut 0 bases from V and 3 bases from J, with 9 bases between. In germline, CDR1 is MNHEY, CDR2 SVGAGI. CDR3 bases: TGTGCCAGCAGTTACTCCAGTACAGTCAAAAACATTCAGTACTTC. Its protein is CASSYSSTVKNIQYF.

This chain connects TRBV18 to TRBJ2-3, with TRBD2 matching over 9 bases. The CDR3 runs 16 residues. V trimming: 3 bases; J trimming: 1 base; junction bases outside the gene matches: 5. The V gene's germline CDR1 is KGHSH and CDR2 LQKENI. DNA for the CDR3: TGTGCCAGCTCACCGGGTAGCGGGGGAGGCACAGATACGCAGTATTTT. It translates to CASSPGSGGGTDTQYF.

This clone appeared a single time. The chain couples TRBV5-1 to TRBJ2-7, with 8 bases identical to TRBD2. This CDR3 region has 17 residues. Germline V gene sequence: CDR1 SGHRS, CDR2 YFSETQ. V lost 0 bases and J lost 0; bases outside the gene matches: 8. The CDR3 DNA sequence: TGCGCCAGCAGCTTGGCGGGGGGGGCCCCTAGCTCCTACGAGCAGTACTTC. Translation: CASSLAGGAPSSYEQYF.

This clone was observed a few times. This chain links TRBV5-6 with TRBJ2-1, with D possibly TRBD1 on 5 matching bases. This CDR3 comprises 13 residues. V lost 4 bases and J 3 bases, leaving 8 bases between the germline ends. Germline-derived CDR1 and CDR2 are SGHDT and YYEEEE. The CDR3 region is CASSQGFYNEQFF. The CDR3 region has the DNA TGTGCCAGCAGCCAGGGATTCTACAATGAGCAGTTCTTC.

The chain has TRBV7-9 and TRBJ1-3, with a tentative D call TRBD1 (5 bases). With 0 bases removed from V and 8 bases from J, the gap between germline ends came to 11 bases. The CDR3 has 14 amino acids. CDR1 and CDR2 (germline): SEHNR, FQNEAQ (reference sequence). DNA of the CDR3: TGTGCCAGCAGCTTAGCAGGCGCGGGGGACACCATATATTTT. Translation: CASSLAGAGDTIYF.

This CDR3 reads CASSLEGSPEQYF. DNA for the CDR3: TGCGCCAGCAGCTTGGAGGGGTCCCCCGAGCAGTACTTC. The V call is TRBV5-1, the J call TRBJ2-7; tentatively, D is TRBD1 (5 bases). The V end lost 0 bases, the J end lost 6 bases, and 10 bases lay between the germline ends. This CDR3 spans 13 amino acids. Germline CDR1 reads SGHRS; CDR2 reads YFSETQ.

The chain joins TRBV6-5 to TRBJ1-4, with D perhaps TRBD1 (6 bases). V lost 7 bases and J lost 5, with 17 bases in between. Germline V lookup: CDR1 MNHEY, CDR2 SVGAGI. The CDR3 runs 15 residues. As DNA, the CDR3 is TGTGCCAGCACCTACGGGGGGGCGCAAAATGAAAAACTGTTTTTT. It translates to CASTYGGAQNEKLFF.

This sequence joins TRBV29-1 and TRBJ1-5, with 8 bases fitting TRBD1. This CDR3 spans 15 amino acids. Germline V gene sequence: CDR1 SQVTM, CDR2 ANQGSEA. The ends lost 7 bases at V and 4 bases at J; junction bases unmatched: 12. The CDR3 protein is CSAAAGTGGNQPQHF. Here the CDR3 DNA reads TGCAGCGCAGCGGCCGGGACAGGTGGGAATCAGCCCCAGCATTTT. Based on the CDR3 plus reference TRBV29-1 and TRBJ1-5, the full variable domain is SAVISQKPSRDICQRGTSLTIQCQVDSQVTMMFWYRQQPGQSLTLIATANQGSEATYESGFVIDKFPISRPNLTFSTLTVSNMSPEDSSIYLCSAAAGTGGNQPQHFGDGTRLSIL.

This rearrangement joins TRBV4-3 to TRBJ2-5; possible D gene TRBD2, 6 bases. The J call is in doubt because the DNA end fits TRBJ2-7 better. CDR3 length equals 14 residues. Per the germline V gene, CDR1 is LGHNA and CDR2 is YSLEER. CDR3 loop: CASSHSGETYEQYF. Here the CDR3 DNA reads TGCGCCAGCAGCCATAGCGGTGAGACCTACGAGCAGTACTTC.

The chain combines TRBV30 with TRBJ1-5, with 9 bases matching TRBD1. This CDR3 contains 14 residues. The germline V gene has CDR1 GTSNPN and CDR2 SVGIG (reference sequence). V lost 3 bases to trimming and J lost 2 bases; unmatched junction nucleotides: 2. CDR3 bases: TGTGCCTGGAGGGGACAGGGAGGCAATCAGCCCCAGCATTTT. It specifies CAWRGQGGNQPQHF.

The V and J genes are TRBV6-5 and TRBJ2-7, with 7 nucleotides matching TRBD1. The germline V gene has CDR1 MNHEY and CDR2 SVGAGI. The CDR3 has 12 amino acids. Trimming at V came to 6 bases and at J to 3 bases, leaving 2 bases not matched to a gene. Here the CDR3 DNA reads TGTGCCAGCAGGGGGACAGTCTACGAGCAGTACTTC. As protein: CASRGTVYEQYF.

J is TRBJ2-5 and V is TRBV28; a possible D gene is TRBD1 (7 bases). The last part of the DNA fits TRBJ2-7 better; the J call may be wrong. This CDR3 comprises 15 residues. Germline V gene lookup returns CDR1 MDHEN and CDR2 SYDVKM. In nucleotides, the CDR3 is TGTGCCAGCATCCGGGCTCAGGGGGGCTCCTACGAGCAGTACTTC. This codes for CASIRAQGGSYEQYF.

J is TRBJ1-2 and V is TRBV29-1, with D possibly TRBD1 on 5 matching bases. CDR1 and CDR2 from the germline V gene are SQVTM and ANQGSEA. Trimming stripped 6 bases from V and 4 bases from J, with 12 bases between. This CDR3 has 12 amino acids. The CDR3 bases are TGCAGCGTACTCCAGGGATCCTATGGCTACACCTTC. Translating gives CSVLQGSYGYTF.

This clone was seen more than once but under ten times. The chain employs TRBV6-5 and TRBJ2-1; 8 bases align to TRBD2. Germline V CDR1 and CDR2: MNHEY, SVGAGI. After removal of 4 bases from V and 2 bases from J, the junction contained 1 base not matched to a gene. There are 14 residues in the CDR3. The CDR3 sequence: CASSLAGPYNEQFF. The CDR3 DNA reads TGTGCCAGCAGTTTAGCGGGACCCTACAATGAGCAGTTCTTC.

This clone was observed a handful of times. CDR3 protein: CASVVNYGYTF. DNA of the CDR3: TGTGCCAGCGTCGTAAACTATGGCTACACCTTC. The rearrangement links TRBV6-6 to TRBJ1-2; D is ambiguous. Trimming pared 8 bases from V and 2 bases from J, leaving 6 bases between. This CDR3 has 11 residues. CDR1 MNHNY and CDR2 SVGAGI come from the germline V gene (reference sequence).